This T cell receptor (beta chain) was identified during a study of blood T cell repertoires in COVID-19. Study in general: Acute-phase and convalescent COVID-19 samples originated in the United States, Italy and Spain. Sources were T cells, B-cell-depleted T cells, or PBMCs; the material itself was cDNA or gDNA.

In the original analysis: Amplifying reference gene primers gave estimates of nucleated cell counts. Measured with immunoSEQ multiplex PCR; TCRdb has only the in-frame clones, and not every one. That table supplies the V and J calls and clone size; D and trimming were determined from the DNA. The table includes around 200,000 clones, about 86% detected once. There are a few counts of this clone. CDR1 and CDR2 from the germline V gene are KGHSH and LQKENI. J lost 4 bases, V lost 3 bases, and 5 bases had no gene match. The CDR3 covers 15 residues. This chain uses TRBV18 with TRBJ1-4; TRBD1 matches at 7 bases. Sequencing input: peripheral blood. The origin of this receptor is an older man with active or convalescent COVID-19. This chain's CDR3 is CASSPPGQNNEKLFF. CDR3 bases: TGTGCCAGCTCACCCCCGGGACAGAATAATGAAAAACTGTTTTTT.